At least ten counts were recorded for the clone carrying this TCR beta chain. Amplification of TCR beta CDR3 regions used RNA as the template. The HTBI primer set was used in a first-round RT-PCR of the TCR CDR3. TCRdb reprocessed the multiplex PCR reads with MiXCR, giving one entry per CDR3 protein. The repertoire includes hundreds of thousands of distinct CDR3 sequences, about 20% of them detected once, and approximately 30% sits in the top ten. The V end lost 3 bases, the J end lost 7 bases, and 9 bases lay between the germline ends. Germline CDR1 reads SNHLY; CDR2 reads FYNNEI. The CDR3 sequence is 13 residues long. This record comes from a study of T cells in Graves' hyperthyroidism and ophthalmopathy. Thyroid ultrasound, orbital computed tomography, clinical symptoms, and serum thyroxine and TRAb underpinned diagnoses. The authors took PBMCs from over 8.5 ml fresh peripheral blood.

The genes are TRBV2 and TRBJ1-4; D is possibly TRBD1 (5 bases). Sequenced: blood. This clonotype was sampled from a man aged 30 to 45 with Graves' ophthalmopathy. Here the CDR3 reads CASSDGRGEKLFF. The DNA of the CDR3 is TGTGCCAGCAGTGACGGAAGGGGTGAAAAACTGTTTTTT.